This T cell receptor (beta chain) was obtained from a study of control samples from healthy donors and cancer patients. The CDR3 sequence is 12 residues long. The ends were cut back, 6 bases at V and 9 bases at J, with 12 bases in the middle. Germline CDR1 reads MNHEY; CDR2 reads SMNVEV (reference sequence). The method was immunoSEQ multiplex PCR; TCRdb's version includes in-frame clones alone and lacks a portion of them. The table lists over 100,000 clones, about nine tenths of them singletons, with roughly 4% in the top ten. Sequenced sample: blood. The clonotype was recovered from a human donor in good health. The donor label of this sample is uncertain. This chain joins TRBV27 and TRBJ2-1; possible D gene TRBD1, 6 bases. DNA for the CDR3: TGTGCCAGCAGCCTCCAGGGGATTGAGCAGTTCTTC. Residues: CASSLQGIEQFF.